These T cell receptor beta chains were read from a single sample in a study of blood T cell repertoires in COVID-19. Repertoires were generated with immunoSEQ multiplex PCR, while TCRdb's copy carries only in-frame clones and drops some. Of some 300,000 clones listed, roughly 90% are singletons. Sequencing was done on a sample of peripheral blood. Every receptor here comes from a woman aged 40 to 49 with COVID-19, enrolled during active disease. CDR3s include the opening cysteine and the closing phenylalanine or tryptophan. The D gene is left open where the match is weak. Only some rows state a clone size, as once, few, many or a class for expanded clones.

TRBJ2-7 . 14 . TRBV18 TGTGCCAGCTCAGGGGGGAGAAGCATCAACGAGCAGTACTTC CASSGGRSINEQYF
TRBJ2-3 once 14 . TRBV2 TGTGCCTCCCTCTGGGCAGATCCCACAGATACGCAGTATTTT CASLWADPTDTQYF
TRBJ2-7 . 16 TRBD1 TRBV7-2 TGTGCCAGCAGCCCCCCACGACAGGGGCGATCCTACGAGCAGTACTTC CASSPPRQGRSYEQYF
TRBJ2-7 . 14 TRBD2 TRBV5-4 TGTGCCAGCAGCCCCCCCTTCGAGGGAGGGGAGCAGTACTTC CASSPPFEGGEQYF
TRBJ2-2 . 14 TRBD1 TRBV7-2 TGTGCCAGCAGCTTGGACAGGGGCACCGGGGAGCTGTTTTTT CASSLDRGTGELFF
TRBJ1-4 . 14 TRBD1 TRBV4-2 TGTGCCAGCAGCCCAGGGGGATCTGATGAAAAACTGTTTTTT CASSPGGSDEKLFF
TRBJ2-3 . 12 . TRBV19 TGTGCCAGTAGTATACGAGAAGATACGCAGTATTTT CASSIREDTQYF
TRBJ1-6 . 16 . TRBV6-1 TGTGCCAGCAGTGCCTCTAAGTTATCGAATAATTCACCCCTCCACTTT CASSASKLSNNSPLHF
TRBJ1-3 . 14 . TRBV6-5 TGTGCCAGCAGAAAGCTAGGCTCTGGAAACACCATATATTTT CASRKLGSGNTIYF
TRBJ1-6 . 17 TRBD1 TRBV9 TGTGCCAGCAGCGTATTTGACAGGGGGAACTATAATTCACCCCTCCACTTT CASSVFDRGNYNSPLHF
TRBJ1-1 few 12 . TRBV12-3/TRBV12-4 TGTGCCAGCAGTTTAGGCGGGTTTGAAGCTTTCTTT CASSLGGFEAFF
TRBJ2-2 . 14 . TRBV9 TGTGCCAGCAGCGCCCGGACACACACCGGGGAGCTGTTTTTT CASSARTHTGELFF
TRBJ1-5 . 13 . TRBV24-1 TGTGCCACCGCAGACACTAGCAATCAGCCCCAGCATTTT CATADTSNQPQHF
TRBJ2-7 . 11 . TRBV5-6 TGTGCCAGCACCCGAGGGTGGGAGCAGTACTTC CASTRGWEQYF
TRBJ1-4 . 15 TRBD1 TRBV11-2 TGTGCCAGCAGCCCAGGGGGCAGGGCTAATGAAAAACTGTTTTTT CASSPGGRANEKLFF
TRBJ1-2 . 13 . TRBV27 TGTGCCAGCAGAACACGGGGGGTTGAGGGCTACACCTTC CASRTRGVEGYTF
TRBJ1-3 . 14 . TRBV28 TGTGCCAGCAGTTTGCCGCCGCTCGAGAACACCATATATTTT CASSLPPLENTIYF
TRBJ2-2 . 16 . TRBV7-3 TGTGCCAGCAGCCCGCCGCGGACCAGAGGGACCGGGGAGCTGTTTTTT CASSPPRTRGTGELFF
TRBJ1-4 . 18 . TRBV18 TGTGCCAGCTCGCCGAGGGAGAGGCGGATTGGCCATAATGAAAAACTGTTTTTT CASSPRERRIGHNEKLFF
TRBJ1-3 . 16 . TRBV7-2 TGTGCCAGCAGCTTATCAGGGGCGTTCTCTGGAAACACCATATATTTT CASSLSGAFSGNTIYF
TRBJ1-2 . 14 TRBD1 TRBV19 TGTGCCAGTAGTTACCAGGGGGCCGGGTATGGCTACACCTTC CASSYQGAGYGYTF
TRBJ1-1 . 12 TRBD1 TRBV29-1 TGCAGCGCTGGACAGGGGTTCCCTGAAGCTTTCTTT CSAGQGFPEAFF
TRBJ1-2 . 13 . TRBV7-9 TGTGCCAGCAGCTTTTCGTCTAACTATGGCTACACCTTC CASSFSSNYGYTF
TRBJ1-6 . 13 TRBD1 TRBV27 TGTGCCAGCACTCACAGGGGAAACTCACCCCTCCACTTT CASTHRGNSPLHF
TRBJ1-1 . 14 . TRBV5-1 TGCGCCAGCAGCTTAGTCCAGGAGGCGGCTCAAGCTTTCTTT CASSLVQEAAQAFF
TRBJ1-1 . 14 TRBD1 TRBV6-2/TRBV6-3 TGTGCCAGCAGTCGGGACAGGGTGAACACTGAAGCTTTCTTT CASSRDRVNTEAFF
TRBJ1-3 . 16 . TRBV21-1 TGTGCCAGCAGCAAAGGGAGTACAGCGGACCGAAACACCATATATTTT CASSKGSTADRNTIYF
TRBJ2-2 . 12 TRBD1 TRBV10-3 TGTGCCTGCGACAGGGGAACCGGGGAGCTGTTTTTT CACDRGTGELFF